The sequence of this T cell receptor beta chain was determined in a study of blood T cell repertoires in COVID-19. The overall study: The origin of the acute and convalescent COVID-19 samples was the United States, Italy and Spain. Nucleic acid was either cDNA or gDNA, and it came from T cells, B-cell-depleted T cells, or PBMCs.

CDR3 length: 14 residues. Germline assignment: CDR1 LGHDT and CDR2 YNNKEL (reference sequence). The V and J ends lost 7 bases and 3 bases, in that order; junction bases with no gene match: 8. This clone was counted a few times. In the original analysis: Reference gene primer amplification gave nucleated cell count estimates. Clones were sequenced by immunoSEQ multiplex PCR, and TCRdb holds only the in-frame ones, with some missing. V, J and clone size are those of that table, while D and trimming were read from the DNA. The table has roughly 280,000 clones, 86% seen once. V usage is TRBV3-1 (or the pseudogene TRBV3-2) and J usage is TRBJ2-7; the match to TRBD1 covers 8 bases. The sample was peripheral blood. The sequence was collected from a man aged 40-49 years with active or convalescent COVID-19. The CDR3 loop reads CASTIGQGSYEQYF. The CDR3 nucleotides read TGTGCCAGCACCATCGGACAGGGTAGCTACGAGCAGTACTTC.